The 11 T cell receptor beta chains reported below all come from one sample, sequenced in a study of T-cell memory formation after mild COVID-19. TCRdb fed the 5' RACE reads into MiXCR, producing one record per CDR3 protein. The table lists about 340,000 distinct CDR3 sequences, approximately 16% of them singletons. The sequenced sample consisted of PBMCs or a T cell subset sorted from them (not recorded which). Receptors originate from a man aged 18 to 29 who had mild COVID-19 (a few samples of this study predate the infection). Cell type and time point are not known.

This clonotype was seen a handful of times. J is TRBJ2-7 and V is TRBV5-1; weak D call: TRBD1 (5 bases). Germline CDR1 reads SGHRS; CDR2 reads YFSETQ. The CDR3 length is 14 residues. The V end lost 0 bases, the J end lost 7 bases, and 14 bases lay between the germline ends. The CDR3 here is CASSLGRALGEQYF. The CDR3 bases are TGCGCCAGCAGCTTGGGCAGGGCCTTGGGAGAGCAGTACTTC.

This clonotype was seen repeatedly, ten times or more. The chain combines TRBV20-1 with TRBJ2-7; TRBD2 matches at 7 bases. Trimming cost V 2 bases and J 5 bases; bases outside gene matches: 12. The V gene's germline CDR1 is DFQATT and CDR2 SNEGSKA (reference sequence). This CDR3 region has 15 residues. The CDR3 sequence is CSARNSGGRFDEQYF. The CDR3 DNA follows: TGCAGTGCTAGAAATTCGGGGGGACGGTTCGACGAGCAGTACTTC.

In the case of this clonotype: This sequence may be a read error, since a much larger clone differs from it by one base. This chain joins TRBV6-5 and TRBJ2-7, with D tentatively TRBD1 or TRBD2 (5 bases each). CDR1 and CDR2 (germline): MNHEY, SVGAGI. Trimming took 8 bases from V and 4 from J, leaving 21 bases between them. The CDR3 loop spans 15 amino acids. The CDR3 nucleotides are TGTGCCAGCCGCCCTTCCGACGTGGGGGTTTACGAGCAGTACTTC. Amino acids: CASRPSDVGVYEQYF.

This clonotype appeared many times. The V gene is TRBV5-6, the J gene TRBJ2-1, with D unresolved. The germline gives CDR1 SGHDT, CDR2 YYEEEE. The ends were cut back, 4 bases at V and 6 bases at J, with 8 bases in the middle. This CDR3 comprises 12 residues. CDR3 in DNA: TGTGCCAGCAGCCTCAGACCCAATGAGCAGTTCTTC. Translated, it gives CASSLRPNEQFF.

This clonotype was seen only a few times. The V gene is TRBV6-5, the J gene TRBJ2-3; 7 nucleotides align to TRBD1. Per the germline V gene, CDR1 is MNHEY and CDR2 is SVGAGI. The CDR3 runs 14 residues. The V gene end was trimmed by 0 bases and the J gene end by 9 bases; junction bases not matched to a gene: 6. In DNA form, the CDR3 reads TGTGCCAGCAGTTACTCTGGTCGGGACAGAACGCAGTATTTT. Amino acids: CASSYSGRDRTQYF.

This clonotype was found a few times. The CDR3 spells CASSTYGTQTSGGATQFF. CDR3 DNA sequence: TGTGCCAGCAGCACCTACGGGACGCAGACTAGCGGGGGGGCCACGCAGTTCTTC. The V and J genes are TRBV27 and TRBJ2-1; 14 bases are shared with TRBD2. Germline-derived CDR1 and CDR2 are MNHEY and SMNVEV (reference sequence). The CDR3 runs 18 residues. V dropped 6 bases and J dropped 12; count of bases not matched to a gene: 19.

J is TRBJ2-5 and V is TRBV2; D might be TRBD2 (6 bases). CDR1 and CDR2 (germline): SNHLY, FYNNEI. This CDR3 has 15 residues. The V end was cut by 6 bases, the J end by 3 bases, with 17 bases between. This CDR3 reads CASRGDSPTKETQYF. The CDR3 region has the DNA TGTGCCAGCAGGGGGGACTCCCCCACCAAAGAGACCCAGTACTTC. The full variable domain, its missing parts supplied by reference TRBV2 and TRBJ2-5, is EPEVTQTPSHQVTQMGQEVILRCVPISNHLYFYWYRQILGQKVEFLVSFYNNEISEKSEIFDDQFSVERPDGSNFTLKIRSTKLEDSAMYFCASRGDSPTKETQYFGPGTRLLVL.

This sequence joins TRBV11-1 and TRBJ1-2; D not resolved. The CDR3 loop spans 14 amino acids. Trimming took 2 bases from V and 4 from J, leaving 11 bases between them. The germline V gene encodes CDR1 SGHAT and CDR2 FQDESV (reference sequence). The CDR3 sequence: CASSLRSGVYGYTF. The CDR3 DNA reads as TGTGCCAGCAGCTTAAGGTCCGGGGTCTATGGCTACACCTTC.

The table lists this clonotype with a few counts. The rearrangement links TRBV4-3 to TRBJ1-1, with 7 bases that match TRBD1. V lost 0 bases and J lost 7; bases outside the gene matches: 17. The CDR3 runs 18 residues. Germline CDR1 and CDR2: LGHNA and YSLEER. For the CDR3, the DNA is TGCGCCAGCAGCCAAGATTTGATTGGGACAGTGCGGTTTGGTGAAGCTTTCTTT. Its translation is CASSQDLIGTVRFGEAFF.

This clonotype was counted at least ten times. The V gene is TRBV6-2 or TRBV6-3, the J gene TRBJ2-7; no clear D gene. The CDR3 runs to 13 residues. V was cut by 2 bases and J by 2 bases, with 7 bases left in between. The V gene's germline CDR1 is MNHEY and CDR2 SVGEGT. CDR3 sequence: CASSYAGPYEQYF. The CDR3 bases are TGTGCCAGCAGTTACGCCGGACCCTACGAGCAGTACTTC.

This clonotype was picked up a small number of times. The chain employs TRBV9 and TRBJ1-1; D may be TRBD1 (5 bases). Germline V gene data show CDR1 as SGDLS and CDR2 as YYNGEE. CDR3 length: 13 residues. Trimming removed 3 bases from V and 4 bases from J, with 10 bases in between. CDR3 protein: CASSAGGGTEAFF. The CDR3 region has the DNA TGTGCCAGCAGCGCCGGCGGGGGCACTGAAGCTTTCTTT.